These 29 T cell receptor beta chains were all obtained from the same sample, sequenced in a study of blood T cell repertoires in COVID-19. Assay used: immunoSEQ multiplex PCR; TCRdb lists only in-frame clones, some missing. Of about 170,000 clones listed, roughly 87% are singletons. The sample taken for sequencing was PBMCs or T cells enriched from blood (not recorded which). The receptors come from a woman aged 45-65 years who had recovered from COVID-19.

The chain links TRBV3-1 (or the pseudogene TRBV3-2) to TRBJ2-5; 13 bases fit TRBD2. V lost 4 bases, J lost 4 bases, and 9 bases stayed unmatched. This CDR3 region has 17 residues. CDR1 and CDR2 (germline): LGHDT, YNNKEL (reference sequence). CDR3 sequence (DNA): TGTGCCAGCAGCCCGTTACTAGCGGGAGGGGGTGGAGAGACCCAGTACTTC. Translating gives CASSPLLAGGGGETQYF.

This sequence joins TRBV5-4 and TRBJ2-1; 7 positions agree with TRBD2. The CDR3 length is 16 residues. CDR1 is SGHNT, CDR2 YYREEE, per germline (reference sequence). The J segment lost 1 base and the V segment lost 1 base, leaving 5 bases of the junction unmatched. The CDR3 sequence is CASSLTTSASYNEQFF. For the CDR3, the DNA is TGTGCCAGCAGCTTGACTACTAGCGCGTCCTACAATGAGCAGTTCTTC.

The chain links TRBV27 to TRBJ1-1; possibly TRBD1 for D (6 bases). The V end lost 4 bases, the J end lost 0 bases, and 15 bases lay between the germline ends. The CDR3 extends over 16 amino acids. Germline V lookup: CDR1 MNHEY, CDR2 SMNVEV (reference sequence). The CDR3 region is CASSSIERQVNTEAFF. CDR3 bases: TGTGCCAGCAGTTCTATAGAACGACAGGTGAACACTGAAGCTTTCTTT.

J is TRBJ2-4 and V is TRBV5-1; 8 bases align to TRBD1. J was trimmed by 6 bases and V by 0 bases; bases with no gene match: 8. The CDR3 length is 16 residues. Germline V CDR1 and CDR2: SGHRS, YFSETQ. CDR3 sequence: CASSLGQGAFGNIQYF. The CDR3, as DNA: TGCGCCAGCAGCTTGGGGCAGGGGGCGTTCGGAAACATTCAGTACTTC.

The rearrangement links TRBV19 to TRBJ2-7; 10 bases fit TRBD1. The V gene's germline CDR1 is LNHDA and CDR2 SQIVND (reference sequence). The V and J ends lost 6 bases and 3 bases, in that order; junction bases with no gene match: 11. The CDR3 runs to 16 residues. For the CDR3, the DNA is TGTGCCAGTAGCCACGGGGACAGGGGATCGGTCTACGAGCAGTACTTC. Translation gives CASSHGDRGSVYEQYF.

This chain links TRBV19 with TRBJ1-1, with D uncertain. The CDR3 length is 12 residues. V shed 3 bases and J shed 7 bases, with 9 bases lying between them. Germline V lookup: CDR1 LNHDA, CDR2 SQIVND (reference sequence). The CDR3 coding sequence is TGTGCCAGTAGTATCTCCTATCTTGAAGCTTTCTTT. It translates to CASSISYLEAFF.

V is TRBV10-2 and J is TRBJ1-3, with 8 bases lining up with TRBD1. Germline assignment: CDR1 WSHSY and CDR2 SAAADI. Unmatched junction bases numbered 8, after V lost 6 bases and J lost 7 bases. This CDR3 contains 14 residues. The CDR3 loop is CASRTTGAGNTIYF. The DNA of the CDR3 is TGCGCCAGCAGGACGACAGGGGCCGGGAACACCATATATTTT.

The chain combines TRBV24-1 with TRBJ2-2, with TRBD1 matching over 10 bases. The CDR3 consists of 17 residues. The V and J ends lost 3 bases and 3 bases, in that order; junction bases with no gene match: 6. Looked up from germline, CDR1 is KGHDR and CDR2 is SFDVKD. DNA for the CDR3: TGTGCCACCAGTGATCCGGGGACAGGGGCTGACACCGGGGAGCTGTTTTTT. This codes for CATSDPGTGADTGELFF.

The gene calls are TRBV27 and TRBJ2-2; D not certain. With 6 bases removed from V and 0 bases from J, the gap between germline ends came to 17 bases. The CDR3 is 17 amino acids. Germline V gene sequence: CDR1 MNHEY, CDR2 SMNVEV (reference sequence). CDR3 DNA: TGTGCCAGCAGCCAGGCCAGAATAAAAACGAACACCGGGGAGCTGTTTTTT. Translation: CASSQARIKTNTGELFF.

The genes are TRBV28 and TRBJ2-7; the match to TRBD1 covers 9 bases. Germline V gene data show CDR1 as MDHEN and CDR2 as SYDVKM. Losses at the gene ends were 5 bases for V and 5 bases for J; bases not matched to a gene: 13. The CDR3 is 16 amino acids. Here the CDR3 DNA reads TGTGCCAGCAGTCCCCCTACTCCGGGACAGGGTCACGAGCAGTACTTC. Translating gives CASSPPTPGQGHEQYF. The full variable domain, completed using reference TRBV28 and TRBJ2-7, is DVKVTQSSRYLVKRTGEKVFLECVQDMDHENMFWYRQDPGLGLRLIYFSYDVKMKEKGDIPEGYSVSREKKERFSLILESASTNQTSMYLCASSPPTPGQGHEQYFGPGTRLTVT.

The sample holds a few counts of this clone. The rearrangement links TRBV4-3 to TRBJ1-4; 9 nucleotides line up with TRBD1. Per the germline V gene, CDR1 is LGHNA and CDR2 is YSLEER. V gave up 1 base and J gave up 15 bases; unmatched junction bases: 6. The CDR3 spans 13 residues. This CDR3 reads CASSQVLGQGLFF. The CDR3 region has the DNA TGCGCCAGCAGCCAAGTACTGGGACAGGGATTGTTTTTT.

This clone was detected many times. V and J are TRBV15 and TRBJ2-3; a weak D match, TRBD1 (6 bases). The germline V and J ends were trimmed by 6 bases and 2 bases, with 15 bases remaining between them. The germline V gene encodes CDR1 LNHNV and CDR2 YYDKDF (reference sequence). The CDR3 consists of 15 residues. The CDR3 DNA is TGTGCCACCAGTCTCCAGGGGCTAATCACAGATACGCAGTATTTT. Protein product: CATSLQGLITDTQYF.

The chain joins TRBV5-1 to TRBJ1-1, with D unresolved. Trimming left V 1 base short and J 1 base short, with 8 bases between. The CDR3 extends over 14 amino acids. CDR1 is SGHRS, CDR2 YFSETQ, per germline. CDR3 in amino acids: CASSLMYGNTEAFF. CDR3 DNA: TGCGCCAGCAGCTTGATGTACGGGAACACTGAAGCTTTCTTT.

This clone was found a few times. This chain uses TRBV10-3 with TRBJ2-1, with a weak D call TRBD1 (5 bases). This CDR3 spans 13 amino acids. V lost 2 bases, J lost 15 bases, and 17 bases lay in between. Germline loops: CDR1 ENHRY, CDR2 SYGVKD. Here the CDR3 DNA reads TGTGCCATCAGTGAGGATAACAGGCCAAGGGGGTTCTTC. Its protein is CAISEDNRPRGFF.

This clone was counted a few times. The junction departs from germline at one end; a sequencing error may be responsible. The chain couples TRBV2 to TRBJ2-7, with D possibly matching TRBD1 (6 bases). The CDR3 contains 14 residues. Germline V CDR1 and CDR2: SNHLY, FYNNEI. Here the CDR3 reads CASREGQPAYEQYF. CDR3 nucleotides: TGTGCCAGCAGAGAAGGACAGCCCGCCTACGAGCAGTACTTC.

The rearrangement links TRBV5-8 to TRBJ2-7; 10 bases fit TRBD1. CDR3 length: 13 amino acids. CDR1 is SGHTS and CDR2 is YDEGEE in the germline V gene. Trimming took 4 bases from V and 4 from J; bases not matched to a gene: 2. The CDR3 spells CASSRDRGYEQYF. CDR3 nucleotide sequence: TGTGCCAGCAGCCGGGACAGGGGATACGAGCAGTACTTC.

This chain links TRBV30 with TRBJ2-1, with no clear D. Germline V CDR1 and CDR2: GTSNPN, SVGIG (reference sequence). V was pared by 2 bases and J by 8 bases, with 4 bases between. This CDR3 contains 10 residues. The CDR3 loop reads CAWSNYEQFF. The CDR3 nucleotides read TGTGCCTGGAGTAACTATGAGCAGTTCTTC.

The CDR3 region has the DNA TGTGCCAGCAGCCACGTAATTGGCGGAAACACCATATATTTT. As protein: CASSHVIGGNTIYF. The chain is built from TRBV3-1 (or the pseudogene TRBV3-2) and TRBJ1-3; D unresolved. The CDR3 runs 14 residues. The germline V gene encodes CDR1 LGHDT and CDR2 YNNKEL (reference sequence). Trimming pared 3 bases from V and 4 bases from J, leaving 10 bases between.

This clone has only one observation. The chain has TRBV29-1 and TRBJ2-1; D not resolved. The CDR3 is 12 residues long. V was pared by 5 bases and J by 4 bases, with 9 bases between. Per germline, CDR1 SQVTM and CDR2 ANQGSEA. The CDR3 is CSVKQSYNEQFF. The CDR3 region has the DNA TGCAGCGTTAAACAGTCATACAATGAGCAGTTCTTC.

This clone was observed a few times. This chain links TRBV6-1 with TRBJ2-7; unclear D gene. The CDR3 runs to 12 residues. The V gene lost 0 bases and the J gene lost 7 bases, with 7 bases spanning the gap. Germline assignment: CDR1 MNHNS and CDR2 SASEGT. The CDR3 DNA reads as TGTGCCAGCAGTGAAGCGTTTACAGAGCAGTACTTC. It yields the protein CASSEAFTEQYF.

The chain carries TRBV27 and TRBJ2-7; 9 nucleotides align to TRBD2. Trimming cost V 2 bases and J 2 bases; bases outside gene matches: 4. The CDR3 is 15 amino acids. CDR1 and CDR2 from the germline V gene are MNHEY and SMNVEV (reference sequence). As DNA, the CDR3 is TGTGCCAGCAGTTTAAAGGCTAGCGGGACCTACGAGCAGTACTTC. Amino acids: CASSLKASGTYEQYF.

This clone was seen a single time. The chain carries TRBV10-3 and TRBJ2-7, with 7 nucleotides matching TRBD2. Losses at the gene ends were 6 bases for V and 6 bases for J; bases not matched to a gene: 11. This CDR3 has 14 residues. The germline gives CDR1 ENHRY, CDR2 SYGVKD. The CDR3 here is CAIRRPGGDAEQYF. The CDR3 DNA reads as TGTGCCATCAGGCGACCGGGGGGTGATGCCGAGCAGTACTTC.

The V gene is TRBV12-3 or TRBV12-4, the J gene TRBJ2-1; TRBD2 might be the D (6 bases). The CDR3 contains 13 residues. Trimming took off 6 bases at V and 16 bases at J, with 22 bases between the two ends. The CDR3 DNA sequence: TGTGCCAGCAGCCAAGATCCGGAGGGACTGATATTCTTC. This sequence encodes CASSQDPEGLIFF.

The V gene is TRBV7-2, the J gene TRBJ2-1, with D maybe TRBD1 (5 bases). There are 14 residues in the CDR3. The V gene lost 1 base and the J gene lost 8 bases, with 12 bases spanning the gap. In germline, CDR1 is SGHTA, CDR2 FQGNSA. CDR3 in amino acids: CASSLGASQDEQFF. CDR3 in DNA: TGTGCCAGCAGCTTAGGTGCGTCACAGGATGAGCAGTTCTTC.

The V gene is TRBV19, the J gene TRBJ2-2; maybe TRBD2 (5 bases). Germline V lookup: CDR1 LNHDA, CDR2 SQIVND (reference sequence). V lost 5 bases, J lost 0 bases, and 13 bases lay in between. CDR3 length equals 16 residues. The CDR3, as DNA: TGTGCCAGTAGTGTTCCCCGGGATTCGAACACCGGGGAGCTGTTTTTT. Translated, it gives CASSVPRDSNTGELFF.

The V gene is TRBV6-1, the J gene TRBJ2-2; the match to TRBD2 covers 8 bases. Germline values: CDR1 MNHNS, CDR2 SASEGT. This CDR3 has 17 amino acids. V was clipped by 4 bases and J by 0 bases; unmatched bases: 7. The CDR3 nucleotides read TGTGCCAGCAGTGGGCTAGCGGGCCTAGCGAACACCGGGGAGCTGTTTTTT. This encodes CASSGLAGLANTGELFF.

The chain combines TRBV29-1 with TRBJ1-1; TRBD1 agrees at 9 bases. The germline CDR1 and CDR2 sequences are SQVTM and ANQGSEA. The length of the CDR3 is 14 residues. V dropped 6 bases and J dropped 4; count of bases not matched to a gene: 9. Here the CDR3 DNA reads TGCAGCGTAAGTTCCGGGACAGGGAGCACTGAAGCTTTCTTT. This translates into CSVSSGTGSTEAFF.

The chain couples TRBV28 to TRBJ2-7, with a weak D call TRBD2 (5 bases). V was shortened by 11 bases and J by 3 bases, with 17 bases between the two germline ends. Germline assignment: CDR1 MDHEN and CDR2 SYDVKM. The length of the CDR3 is 13 residues. The CDR3 protein is CASRGTPNYEQYF. The CDR3 nucleotides read TGTGCCTCCCGGGGTACCCCCAACTACGAGCAGTACTTC.

The rearrangement uses TRBV19 and TRBJ2-7; possibly TRBD1 for D (5 bases). Germline V gene sequence: CDR1 LNHDA, CDR2 SQIVND (reference sequence). There are 14 residues in the CDR3. V was cut by 4 bases and J by 4 bases, with 14 bases left in between. As DNA, the CDR3 is TGTGCCAGTAGTACCCTATCAGGACAATACGAGCAGTACTTC. This encodes CASSTLSGQYEQYF.